Included here is one T cell receptor (beta chain) sequence, with context. This sample stems from a study of blood T cell repertoires in COVID-19. Background on the study: Sites across the United States, Italy and Spain contributed samples from acute and convalescent COVID-19.

Clones were sequenced by immunoSEQ multiplex PCR, and TCRdb holds only the in-frame ones, with some missing. The data contain roughly 190,000 clones, about 80% of them singletons. The V and J ends lost 10 bases and 2 bases respectively, with 15 bases between them. The CDR3 runs to 13 residues. The germline CDR1 and CDR2 sequences are LNHDA and SQIVND (reference sequence). The sequence came from a human donor with acute or convalescent COVID-19. The donor label of this sample is uncertain. The sequencing input was peripheral blood. The chain is built from TRBV19 and TRBJ2-7; TRBD2 might be the D (5 bases). This CDR3 reads CATSRGIPYEQYF. The CDR3 region has the DNA TGTGCCACCTCGAGAGGGATCCCCTACGAGCAGTACTTC.